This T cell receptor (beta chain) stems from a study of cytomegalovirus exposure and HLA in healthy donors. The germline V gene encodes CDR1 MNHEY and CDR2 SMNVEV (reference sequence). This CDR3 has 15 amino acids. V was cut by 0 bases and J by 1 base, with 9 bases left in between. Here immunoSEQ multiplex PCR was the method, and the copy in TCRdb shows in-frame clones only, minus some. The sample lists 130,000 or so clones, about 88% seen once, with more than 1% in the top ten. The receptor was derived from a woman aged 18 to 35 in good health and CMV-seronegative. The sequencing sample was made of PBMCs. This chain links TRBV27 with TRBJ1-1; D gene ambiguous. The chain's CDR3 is CASSLSRTTNTEAFF. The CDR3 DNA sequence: TGTGCCAGCAGTTTATCGAGAACCACGAACACTGAAGCTTTCTTT.